The clone carrying this TCR beta chain was recorded only once. Its antigen is still unknown. Here immunoSEQ multiplex PCR was the method, and the copy in TCRdb shows in-frame clones only, minus some. The data hold about 89,000 clones, with roughly 86% observed a single time. This record belongs to a study of T cell responses to AZD1222 COVID-19 vaccine. Study conclusions and caveats: Clonal diversity was possibly underestimated; the donors were predominantly white British and more often female.

Germline V gene data show CDR1 as SEHNR and CDR2 as FQNEAQ (reference sequence). V was pared by 0 bases and J by 8 bases, with 19 bases between. The CDR3 consists of 17 residues. The clonotype originates from an adult who received the AZD1222 COVID-19 vaccine. The source was peripheral blood, collected 28 days after the second AZD1222 dose. This chain uses TRBV7-9 with TRBJ1-4; D gene ambiguous. The DNA for the CDR3 is TGTGCCAGCAGCTTAGCTGCCGCTACCTCACAACGGGAAAAACTGTTTTTT. Translated, it gives CASSLAAATSQREKLFF.